The 24 T cell receptor beta chains presented below share a single source sample, sequenced in a study of T cell responses to AZD1222 COVID-19 vaccine. The protocol was immunoSEQ multiplex PCR, while the TCRdb copy is restricted to in-frame clones and leaves out a portion. This repertoire shows about 120,000 clones, approximately 85% found once; its top ten account for over 5.5%. Specimen: peripheral blood, collected on day 0 of AZD1222 vaccination. These receptors came from an adult in good health.

Details on this clone: This sample also contains other DNA sequences that code for the same CDR3. The chain employs TRBV7-9 and TRBJ2-7; D unresolved. This CDR3 comprises 13 residues. From germline, CDR1 is SEHNR and CDR2 FQNEAQ (reference sequence). The V end was cut by 2 bases, the J end by 3 bases, with 8 bases between. Written as DNA, the CDR3 is TGTGCCAGCAGCTTACCGGGCAGCTACGAGCAGTACTTC. Translated, it gives CASSLPGSYEQYF.

This chain links TRBV2 with TRBJ1-2, with D perhaps matching TRBD1 (5 bases). V lost 1 base and J lost 2, with 11 bases in between. This CDR3 is built from 15 residues. In germline, CDR1 is SNHLY, CDR2 FYNNEI. CDR3 loop: CASSEDGQPNYGYTF. CDR3 DNA: TGTGCCAGCAGTGAAGATGGACAACCGAACTATGGCTACACCTTC. Drawing the rest from reference TRBV2 and TRBJ1-2, the complete variable domain is EPEVTQTPSHQVTQMGQEVILRCVPISNHLYFYWYRQILGQKVEFLVSFYNNEISEKSEIFDDQFSVERPDGSNFTLKIRSTKLEDSAMYFCASSEDGQPNYGYTFGSGTRLTVV.

This clone was picked up one time. The CDR3 DNA sequence: TGTGCCACCAGTGGGCAGGGGGCAAGCACAGATACGCAGTATTTT. It codes for CATSGQGASTDTQYF. The chain uses TRBV24-1 and TRBJ2-3, with 8 bases matching TRBD1. Germline loops: CDR1 KGHDR, CDR2 SFDVKD. The V and J ends lost 5 bases and 0 bases, in that order; junction bases with no gene match: 3. This CDR3 contains 15 residues.

The chain combines TRBV5-6 with TRBJ1-6; D possibly corresponds to TRBD1 (5 bases). The V end was cut by 0 bases, the J end by 7 bases, with 11 bases between. Germline CDR1 SGHDT, CDR2 YYEEEE. The CDR3 has 15 amino acids. The CDR3 is CASSLGGPNNSPLHF. The DNA of the CDR3 is TGTGCCAGCAGCTTGGGGGGACCGAACAATTCACCCCTCCACTTT. The full variable domain, rest sourced from reference TRBV5-6 and TRBJ1-6, is DAGVTQSPTHLIKTRGQQVTLRCSPKSGHDTVSWYQQALGQGPQFIFQYYEEEERQRGNFPDRFSGHQFPNYSSELNVNALLLGDSALYLCASSLGGPNNSPLHFGNGTRLTVT.

The chain is built from TRBV9 and TRBJ2-5; tentatively, D is TRBD1 (5 bases). From germline, CDR1 is SGDLS and CDR2 YYNGEE. The CDR3 is made up of 16 amino acids. Trimming took 6 bases from V and 0 from J, leaving 18 bases between them. The CDR3 DNA sequence: TGTGCCAGCACCTTCAGGGATCTTGATTACCAAGAGACCCAGTACTTC. This codes for CASTFRDLDYQETQYF.

This clone appeared once. J is TRBJ2-3 and V is TRBV7-2; no clear D gene. The CDR3 extends over 14 amino acids. CDR1 SGHTA and CDR2 FQGNSA come from the germline V gene. V gave up 3 bases and J gave up 3 bases, with 10 bases separating them. CDR3 nucleotides: TGTGCCAGCAGCTTGCTGTGGGCAACAGATACGCAGTATTTT. It encodes CASSLLWATDTQYF.

This rearrangement joins TRBV30 to TRBJ2-7, with 12 bases lining up with TRBD2. The junction had 7 bases not matched to a gene; V was cut back by 7 bases and J by 0 bases. CDR3 length equals 15 residues. From germline, CDR1 is GTSNPN and CDR2 SVGIG (reference sequence). The CDR3 DNA is TGTGCCTCATCCGGGACTAGCGGGTCCTCCTACGAGCAGTACTTC. It translates to CASSGTSGSSYEQYF.

The chain joins TRBV19 to TRBJ2-6; D not certain. This CDR3 comprises 15 residues. V shed 5 bases and J shed 0 bases, with 8 bases lying between them. Germline V gene data show CDR1 as LNHDA and CDR2 as SQIVND (reference sequence). CDR3 in amino acids: CASSVQHSGANVLTF. The CDR3 coding sequence is TGTGCCAGTAGTGTACAGCACTCTGGGGCCAACGTCCTGACTTTC. The entire variable domain, with the rest obtained from reference TRBV19 and TRBJ2-6, is as follows: DGGITQSPKYLFRKEGQNVTLSCEQNLNHDAMYWYRQDPGQGLRLIYYSQIVNDFQKGDIAEGYSVSREKKESFPLTVTSAQKNPTAFYLCASSVQHSGANVLTFGAGSRLTVL.

This sequence joins TRBV18 and TRBJ1-3; 10 bases agree with TRBD1. V shed 1 base and J 4 bases; nucleotides not matched to a gene: 4. Germline V gene lookup returns CDR1 KGHSH and CDR2 LQKENI. This CDR3 spans 16 amino acids. The CDR3: CASSPRDRGQGNTIYF. CDR3 nucleotides: TGTGCCAGCTCACCACGAGACAGGGGGCAAGGAAACACCATATATTTT.

On this clone itself: Other DNA variants within this sample encode the same CDR3. CDR3 coding DNA: TGTGCCAGCAGTTTAGGGACAGGGGGTGGTGAAGCTTTCTTT. Translation gives CASSLGTGGGEAFF. The chain recombines TRBV28 with TRBJ1-1; TRBD1 agrees at 11 bases. The germline gives CDR1 MDHEN, CDR2 SYDVKM. CDR3 length: 14 residues. Trimming cost V 2 bases and J 7 bases; bases outside gene matches: 3.

The V gene is TRBV28, the J gene TRBJ1-4, with 8 bases lining up with TRBD1. Germline values: CDR1 MDHEN, CDR2 SYDVKM. The trim removed 1 base at V and 6 bases at J, leaving 7 bases unmatched. The CDR3 length is 16 residues. Here the CDR3 DNA reads TGTGCCAGCAGTTTATCCGGGACAGGAGGACATGAAAAACTGTTTTTT. Translated, it gives CASSLSGTGGHEKLFF.

The V and J genes are TRBV2 and TRBJ1-5, with D uncertain. The V and J ends lost 7 bases and 0 bases respectively, with 13 bases between them. Germline lookup yields CDR1 SNHLY and CDR2 FYNNEI. CDR3 size: 15 residues. The CDR3 region has the DNA TGTGCCAGCACCCCCGAGGCGGATAGCAATCAGCCCCAGCATTTT. This gives the protein CASTPEADSNQPQHF.

The chain joins TRBV5-4 to TRBJ2-3, with D tentatively TRBD1 (5 bases). V was shortened by 1 base and J by 4 bases, with 13 bases between the two germline ends. The CDR3 is 15 amino acids. Germline V gene sequence: CDR1 SGHNT, CDR2 YYREEE (reference sequence). CDR3 DNA: TGTGCCAGCAGCTTGCGAACCCCAGGGTCAGATACGCAGTATTTT. This gives the protein CASSLRTPGSDTQYF.

The CDR3 protein is CATSRDGVSPQHF. CDR3 nucleotides: TGTGCCACCAGCAGAGATGGAGTTTCGCCCCAGCATTTT. The gene calls are TRBV15 and TRBJ1-5; D is unresolved. Looked up from germline, CDR1 is LNHNV and CDR2 is YYDKDF (reference sequence). The CDR3 is 13 residues long. Trimming cost V 0 bases and J 9 bases, with 9 bases left between them.

The chain carries TRBV11-3 and TRBJ2-3, with 9 bases lining up with TRBD1. CDR1 is SGHNT and CDR2 is YENEEA in the germline V gene. The CDR3 covers 13 residues. CDR3 bases: TGTGCTACGGGACAGGGCAGCACAGATACGCAGTATTTT. Protein: CATGQGSTDTQYF.

The V call is TRBV15, the J call TRBJ1-1; TRBD1 matches at 8 bases. Trimming cost V 0 bases and J 8 bases; bases outside gene matches: 8. Germline lookup yields CDR1 LNHNV and CDR2 YYDKDF (reference sequence). The CDR3 spans 15 residues. As DNA, the CDR3 is TGTGCCACCAGCAGAGAGAACCCAGGGGGCAGAGAAGCTTTCTTT. Its protein is CATSRENPGGREAFF.

J is TRBJ2-1 and V is TRBV5-5, with D perhaps matching TRBD1 (6 bases). V lost 4 bases, J lost 9 bases, and 23 bases lay in between. This CDR3 region has 16 residues. The germline V gene encodes CDR1 SGHKS and CDR2 YYEKEE (reference sequence). CDR3 sequence: CASSPGQFGSNLEQFF. The DNA of the CDR3 is TGTGCCAGCAGCCCAGGACAGTTTGGAAGTAACCTTGAGCAGTTCTTC. Supplemented by reference TRBV5-5 and TRBJ2-1, the full variable domain reads DAGVTQSPTHLIKTRGQQVTLRCSPISGHKSVSWYQQVLGQGPQFIFQYYEKEERGRGNFPDRFSARQFPNYSSELNVNALLLGDSALYLCASSPGQFGSNLEQFFGPGTRLTVL.

The J gene is TRBJ1-1, the V gene TRBV19, with no clear D. CDR1 is LNHDA and CDR2 is SQIVND in the germline V gene (reference sequence). CDR3 length: 13 residues. V dropped 6 bases and J dropped 0 bases, with 8 bases sitting between them. In DNA form, the CDR3 reads TGTGCCAGTAGCAGCATAATGAACACTGAAGCTTTCTTT. The encoded protein is CASSSIMNTEAFF.

This chain links TRBV2 with TRBJ2-7, with 10 bases aligning to TRBD1. V shed 6 bases and J 5 bases; nucleotides not matched to a gene: 13. Germline loops: CDR1 SNHLY, CDR2 FYNNEI. This CDR3 comprises 16 residues. Written as DNA, the CDR3 is TGTGCCAGCAGGGACCTCACTGGACAGGGGGACAACGAGCAGTACTTC. The encoded protein is CASRDLTGQGDNEQYF.

The chain's CDR3 is CASTGQGWTEAFF. CDR3 in DNA: TGTGCCAGCACAGGACAGGGGTGGACTGAAGCTTTCTTT. This chain joins TRBV6-5 and TRBJ1-1; 9 nucleotides match TRBD1. V lost 7 bases to trimming and J lost 5 bases; unmatched junction nucleotides: 5. Germline CDR1 MNHEY, CDR2 SVGAGI. This CDR3 comprises 13 residues.

This clone has a handful of counts. V and J are TRBV7-2 and TRBJ2-2; TRBD2 matches 13 bases. V was clipped by 5 bases and J by 7 bases; unmatched bases: 7. CDR3 length: 16 residues. The V gene's germline CDR1 is SGHTA and CDR2 FQGNSA. The DNA of the CDR3 is TGTGCCAGCAGCCCAGGACTAGCGGGGGTGGTCGGGGAGCTGTTTTTT. It translates to CASSPGLAGVVGELFF.

The chain recombines TRBV3-1 (or the pseudogene TRBV3-2) with TRBJ1-5, with D hard to call. Germline V lookup: CDR1 LGHDT, CDR2 YNNKEL (reference sequence). The CDR3 is made up of 13 amino acids. Trimming left V 3 bases short and J 3 bases short, with 6 bases between. In nucleotides, the CDR3 is TGTGCCAGCAGCCAGGCTCCCAATCAGCCCCAGCATTTT. Amino acids: CASSQAPNQPQHF.

V usage is TRBV4-1 and J usage is TRBJ1-2; TRBD1 is a possible D gene (6 bases). The V end lost 0 bases, the J end lost 7 bases, and 12 bases lay between the germline ends. The germline CDR1 and CDR2 sequences are MGHRA and YSYEKL. The CDR3 is 14 residues long. CDR3 sequence (DNA): TGCGCCAGCAGCCAAGAGACGGGGGCGGTTGGCTACACCTTC. This codes for CASSQETGAVGYTF.

The V call is TRBV4-2, the J call TRBJ1-2; a weak D match, TRBD1 (5 bases). This CDR3 region has 15 residues. Germline loops: CDR1 LGHNA, CDR2 YNFKEQ. V was pared by 0 bases and J by 6 bases, with 14 bases between. The CDR3 region is CASSQDPTGAHGYTF. As DNA, the CDR3 is TGTGCCAGCAGCCAAGACCCGACTGGGGCGCATGGCTACACCTTC.